Below are 23 T cell receptor beta chains sequenced from a single sample in a study of cytomegalovirus exposure and HLA in healthy donors. The PCR was carried out with 60 Vbeta primers and 13 Jbeta primers. Measured with immunoSEQ multiplex PCR; TCRdb has only the in-frame clones, and not every one. The sample carries 150,000 to 200,000 clones, approximately 84% recorded once. Sequencing was done on a sample of PBMCs. The receptors were sampled from a woman aged 25 to 39 in good health and CMV-seropositive.

The chain employs TRBV7-3 and TRBJ1-6; D gene unclear. The CDR3 sequence is 13 residues long. V dropped 5 bases and J dropped 13 bases, with 15 bases sitting between them. The germline V gene encodes CDR1 SGHTA and CDR2 FQGTGA. The CDR3 bases are TGTGCCAGCAGCCCGCACGTCGGGTGGCCCCTCCACTTT. The encoded protein is CASSPHVGWPLHF. The whole variable domain, remainder taken from reference TRBV7-3 and TRBJ1-6, is GAGVSQTPSNKVTEKGKYVELRCDPISGHTALYWYRQSLGQGPEFLIYFQGTGAADDSGLPNDRFFAVRPEGSVSTLKIQRTERGDSAVYLCASSPHVGWPLHFGNGTRLTVT.

The gene calls are TRBV9 and TRBJ1-1; maybe TRBD1 (6 bases). Germline CDR1 and CDR2: SGDLS and YYNGEE. There are 19 residues in the CDR3. V was pared by 4 bases and J by 3 bases, with 28 bases between. CDR3 residues: CASSPTLTQGKSVYTEAFF. CDR3 in DNA: TGTGCCAGCAGCCCGACTTTGACACAGGGCAAGTCCGTTTACACTGAAGCTTTCTTT.

Details on this clone: This specimen includes other DNA sequences encoding the same CDR3. This chain connects TRBV14 to TRBJ1-2; D not certain. The CDR3 extends over 13 amino acids. Per germline, CDR1 SGHDN and CDR2 FVKESK. V lost 2 bases, J lost 6 bases, and 10 bases lay in between. CDR3 protein: CASSQLQRHGYTF. The CDR3 region has the DNA TGTGCCAGCAGCCAACTCCAGCGACATGGCTACACCTTC.

The chain combines TRBV14 with TRBJ1-2, with 7 bases lining up with TRBD1. The CDR3 has 16 residues. Trimming took 0 bases from V and 4 from J; bases not matched to a gene: 8. Germline CDR1 SGHDN, CDR2 FVKESK. The CDR3 protein is CASSQEWDRGFYGYTF. The DNA for the CDR3 is TGTGCCAGCAGCCAAGAATGGGACAGAGGTTTCTATGGCTACACCTTC.

The V call is TRBV11-2, the J call TRBJ1-1; D gene ambiguous. The CDR3 has 13 residues. The germline V gene has CDR1 SGHAT and CDR2 FQNNGV. The germline V and J ends were trimmed by 4 bases and 0 bases, with 6 bases remaining between them. CDR3 in amino acids: CASSSLVNTEAFF. The CDR3 region has the DNA TGTGCCAGCAGCTCCCTAGTGAACACTGAAGCTTTCTTT.

The J gene is TRBJ1-1, the V gene TRBV5-1, with D possibly TRBD1 on 6 matching bases. CDR3 length: 15 amino acids. Trimming shortened V by 5 bases and J by 8 bases, and 22 bases separated the two germline ends. The germline V gene encodes CDR1 SGHRS and CDR2 YFSETQ. The CDR3 nucleotides read TGCGCCAGCAGATACTACCACGGACAGACAGGCGAAGCTTTCTTT. This translates into CASRYYHGQTGEAFF.

This sequence joins TRBV5-1 and TRBJ1-1, with TRBD1 matching over 9 bases. Germline lookup yields CDR1 SGHRS and CDR2 YFSETQ. V lost 9 bases and J lost 4; bases outside the gene matches: 10. This CDR3 is built from 14 residues. The CDR3 region is CANRNGTGPTEAFF. The CDR3 DNA reads TGCGCCAATAGGAACGGGACAGGGCCCACTGAAGCTTTCTTT.

The CDR3: CASSGDSTYGYTF. CDR3 DNA: TGTGCCAGCAGTGGGGACAGTACCTATGGCTACACCTTC. V is TRBV28 and J is TRBJ1-2; 7 nucleotides align to TRBD1. The CDR3 is 13 amino acids. Germline V gene sequence: CDR1 MDHEN, CDR2 SYDVKM. V lost 5 bases, J lost 4 bases, and 4 bases stayed unmatched.

This clone was detected ten times or more. The chain uses TRBV5-4 and TRBJ1-2; D is unclear. This CDR3 comprises 18 residues. Germline V gene lookup returns CDR1 SGHNT and CDR2 YYREEE (reference sequence). The V gene lost 3 bases and the J gene lost 2 bases, with 23 bases spanning the gap. This chain's CDR3 is CASSSGREDPNTNYGYTF. CDR3 coding DNA: TGTGCCAGCAGCTCGGGCCGGGAGGATCCCAACACCAACTATGGCTACACCTTC. Using reference TRBV5-4 and TRBJ1-2 for the parts outside the CDR3, the full variable domain is ETGVTQSPTHLIKTRGQQVTLRCSSQSGHNTVSWYQQALGQGPQFIFQYYREEENGRGNFPPRFSGLQFPNYSSELNVNALELDDSALYLCASSSGREDPNTNYGYTFGSGTRLTVV.

The chain combines TRBV7-9 with TRBJ2-3, with 11 bases lining up with TRBD2. CDR1 is SEHNR and CDR2 is FQNEAQ in the germline V gene (reference sequence). V shed 2 bases and J 8 bases; nucleotides not matched to a gene: 6. The CDR3 covers 15 residues. The chain's CDR3 is CASSLTSGGPGTQYF. CDR3 sequence (DNA): TGTGCCAGCAGCTTAACTAGCGGGGGTCCGGGTACGCAGTATTTT.

The CDR3 region has the DNA TGTGCCAGCAGCTTCAGCAGGCTCACGAACACCGGGGAGCTGTTTTTT. This gives the protein CASSFSRLTNTGELFF. The J gene is TRBJ2-2, the V gene TRBV7-9; the D is unclear. Between the trimmed V and J ends, which lost 3 bases and 0 bases, there was a span of 11 bases. This CDR3 region has 16 residues. The V gene's germline CDR1 is SEHNR and CDR2 FQNEAQ (reference sequence).

Notes on this clone: A read error may produce the germline difference seen at one junction end. The rearrangement links TRBV5-1 to TRBJ2-2, with a tentative D call TRBD2 (6 bases). The CDR3 is 14 amino acids. Germline CDR1 reads SGHRS; CDR2 reads YFSETQ. DNA of the CDR3: TGCGCCAGCAGTATAGAGGCCCTAATCGGGGGGCTGTTTTTT. This codes for CASSIEALIGGLFF.

The V gene is TRBV4-3, the J gene TRBJ1-1; no reliable D call. The germline V gene encodes CDR1 LGHNA and CDR2 YSLEER. The CDR3 contains 16 residues. V was clipped by 0 bases and J by 2 bases, with 13 bases between them. The CDR3 DNA is TGCGCCAGCAGCCAAGATTTGCCTAGCGAAAACACTGAAGCTTTCTTT. Residues: CASSQDLPSENTEAFF.

This clone has only one observation. The chain joins TRBV7-2 to TRBJ2-1; 7 bases align to TRBD2. CDR3 size: 16 residues. Per the germline V gene, CDR1 is SGHTA and CDR2 is FQGNSA. V lost 4 bases and J lost 4; bases outside the gene matches: 10. The CDR3 is CASSWMPSGYYNEQFF. The CDR3 nucleotides read TGTGCCAGCAGCTGGATGCCTAGCGGATATTACAATGAGCAGTTCTTC.

The chain employs TRBV5-4 and TRBJ2-7; TRBD1 agrees at 9 bases. CDR1 and CDR2 (germline): SGHNT, YYREEE (reference sequence). The length of the CDR3 is 15 residues. Germline trimming cut 3 bases from V and 9 bases from J; bases unmatched to any gene: 13. Here the CDR3 DNA reads TGTGCCAGCAGCTCACCCGGGACAGGGCCCGGATTGCAGTACTTC. Translating gives CASSSPGTGPGLQYF.

This chain uses TRBV4-3 with TRBJ1-4, with D maybe TRBD1 (6 bases). The V gene lost 4 bases and the J gene lost 5 bases, with 23 bases spanning the gap. The CDR3 contains 18 residues. Per germline, CDR1 LGHNA and CDR2 YSLEER. The CDR3 nucleotides are TGCGCCAGCAGCCGCCAGTTACAGGGCGGACCTAAGAATGAAAAACTGTTTTTT. Amino acids: CASSRQLQGGPKNEKLFF.

The chain couples TRBV10-1 to TRBJ2-1; 9 bases agree with TRBD1. The ends lost 4 bases at V and 4 bases at J; junction bases unmatched: 5. The CDR3 extends over 15 amino acids. Germline values: CDR1 WNHNN, CDR2 SYGVQD (reference sequence). The CDR3 nucleotides are TGCGCCAGCAGTGCCGGGACAGGGTCGTACAATGAGCAGTTCTTC. This gives the protein CASSAGTGSYNEQFF.

The chain employs TRBV29-1 and TRBJ2-7; perhaps TRBD1 as D (6 bases). Germline CDR1 SQVTM, CDR2 ANQGSEA. The CDR3 extends over 13 amino acids. Trimming took off 6 bases at V and 0 bases at J, with 12 bases between the two ends. CDR3 sequence reads: CSVAGTLSYEQYF. CDR3 nucleotide sequence: TGCAGCGTGGCCGGGACACTCTCCTACGAGCAGTACTTC.

The chain is built from TRBV10-3 and TRBJ1-1; D unresolved. CDR1 is ENHRY and CDR2 is SYGVKD in the germline V gene. This CDR3 is 12 amino acids long. V was clipped by 8 bases and J by 1 base, with 8 bases between them. The CDR3 nucleotides read TGTGCCATCTCAAGCGGGAACACTGAAGCTTTCTTT. The encoded protein is CAISSGNTEAFF.

This clone was seen just once. Compared with germline, one end of the junction differs, possibly owing to a read error. V and J are TRBV4-3 and TRBJ2-3, with 7 bases aligning to TRBD1. Per the germline V gene, CDR1 is LGHNA and CDR2 is YSLEER. CDR3 length: 15 amino acids. The CDR3 region is CASRQDRASTDTQYF. The CDR3 coding sequence is TGCGCCAGCAGACAAGACAGGGCTAGCACAGATACGCAGTATTTT.

This chain links TRBV6-5 with TRBJ2-1; 7 bases match TRBD1. V shed 5 bases, J shed 5 bases, and the junction held 6 bases outside the gene matches. Germline CDR1 and CDR2: MNHEY and SVGAGI. This CDR3 spans 14 amino acids. CDR3 sequence reads: CASSNRGPHNEQFF. The CDR3 bases are TGTGCCAGCAGTAACAGGGGTCCCCACAATGAGCAGTTCTTC.

The genes are TRBV9 and TRBJ2-5, with D possibly being TRBD2 (5 bases). This CDR3 has 17 residues. Looked up from germline, CDR1 is SGDLS and CDR2 is YYNGEE. V was pared by 2 bases and J by 5 bases, with 22 bases between. DNA for the CDR3: TGTGCCAGCAGCGTTGAACGATCTACGCTGCCGGGGGAGACCCAGTACTTC. Translation gives CASSVERSTLPGETQYF.

The chain links TRBV10-3 to TRBJ2-2; tentatively, D is TRBD1 (6 bases). From germline, CDR1 is ENHRY and CDR2 SYGVKD. The CDR3 is 15 residues long. Trimming took off 4 bases at V and 4 bases at J, with 13 bases between the two ends. The CDR3: CAISAAQGRTGELFF. The DNA for the CDR3 is TGTGCCATCAGTGCCGCCCAGGGGCGCACCGGGGAGCTGTTTTTT.